Below, 21 T cell receptor beta chains from the same sample are listed, as sequenced in a study of T cell changes during pregnancy in multiple sclerosis. Clones were read by immunoSEQ multiplex PCR, and TCRdb kept only the in-frame ones, dropping some. The sample comprises around 37,000 clones, about nine tenths of which are singletons, and about 5.9% rests with the top ten. This specimen consisted of CD8+ T cells from peripheral blood mononuclear cells, obtained in the second trimester of pregnancy. The receptor source for this set is a female donor with multiple sclerosis, enrolled in a pregnancy study.

The genes are TRBV6-5 and TRBJ1-5; D is perhaps TRBD1 (5 bases). The CDR3 is made up of 15 amino acids. Deletions cut 5 bases from V and 1 base from J, with 12 bases between. CDR1 and CDR2 from the germline V gene are MNHEY and SVGAGI. This chain's CDR3 is CASSQGETSNQPQHF. The CDR3 DNA reads TGTGCCAGCAGTCAAGGGGAAACAAGCAATCAGCCCCAGCATTTT.

The chain has TRBV9 and TRBJ2-5; 7 nucleotides align to TRBD2. CDR3 size: 13 residues. The V segment lost 6 bases and the J segment 2 bases; nucleotides outside the gene matches: 4. Germline V lookup: CDR1 SGDLS, CDR2 YYNGEE. The DNA for the CDR3 is TGTGCCAGCAACAAGGGAGGGCAAGAGACCCAGTACTTC. Its protein product is CASNKGGQETQYF.

This chain uses TRBV27 with TRBJ2-1; D not certain. The V end lost 3 bases, the J end lost 7 bases, and 10 bases lay between the germline ends. The CDR3 totals 13 residues. Germline values: CDR1 MNHEY, CDR2 SMNVEV (reference sequence). The chain's CDR3 is CASSLIPRNEQFF. The CDR3 DNA follows: TGTGCCAGCAGTTTGATCCCTAGGAATGAGCAGTTCTTC.

J is TRBJ2-7 and V is TRBV30, with 10 bases matching TRBD2. The CDR3 consists of 15 residues. Germline V CDR1 and CDR2: GTSNPN, SVGIG (reference sequence). Germline trimming cut 0 bases from V and 1 base from J; bases unmatched to any gene: 3. The CDR3 DNA reads as TGTGCCTGGAGTGTGGGAGCGGGAGGGTCCTACGAGCAGTACTTC. This sequence encodes CAWSVGAGGSYEQYF. Looking up the rest from reference TRBV30 and TRBJ2-7 gives the full variable domain: SQTIHQWPATLVQPVGSPLSLECTVEGTSNPNLYWYRQAAGRGLQLLFYSVGIGQISSEVPQNLSASRPQDRQFILSSKKLLLSDSGFYLCAWSVGAGGSYEQYFGPGTRLTVT.

This chain uses TRBV28 with TRBJ1-2; D gene ambiguous. This CDR3 contains 12 residues. CDR1 and CDR2 (germline): MDHEN, SYDVKM. The V and J ends lost 6 bases and 3 bases respectively, with 8 bases between them. CDR3: CASRQVDYGYTF. CDR3 bases: TGTGCCAGCAGGCAGGTCGACTATGGCTACACCTTC.

The CDR3 region is CASSSTGGRDQETQYF. Here the CDR3 DNA reads TGTGCCAGCAGCTCCACGGGAGGGCGGGATCAAGAGACCCAGTACTTC. V is TRBV5-4 and J is TRBJ2-5; 8 bases are a match to TRBD2. The CDR3 has 16 residues. Germline V gene lookup returns CDR1 SGHNT and CDR2 YYREEE (reference sequence). The J segment lost 2 bases and the V segment lost 3 bases, leaving 9 bases of the junction unmatched.

The rearrangement uses TRBV7-9 and TRBJ1-4; a possible D gene is TRBD1 (6 bases). Germline CDR1 SEHNR, CDR2 FQNEAQ (reference sequence). V lost 8 bases and J lost 8, with 21 bases in between. The CDR3 extends over 15 amino acids. The CDR3 DNA reads TGTGCCAGCGTATTAACGACAGGCTCGGGGGAAAAACTGTTTTTT. Translating gives CASVLTTGSGEKLFF. Full variable domain (missing parts from reference TRBV7-9 and TRBJ1-4): DTGVSQNPRHKITKRGQNVTFRCDPISEHNRLYWYRQTLGQGPEFLTYFQNEAQLEKSRLLSDRFSAERPKGSFSTLEIQRTEQGDSAMYLCASVLTTGSGEKLFFGSGTQLSVL.

This rearrangement joins TRBV4-3 to TRBJ1-1, with D tentatively TRBD1 (5 bases). Trimming took 0 bases from V and 5 from J, leaving 13 bases between them. The CDR3 totals 15 residues. CDR1 and CDR2 (germline): LGHNA, YSLEER. Here the CDR3 reads CASSQEGAGSTEAFF. In DNA form, the CDR3 reads TGCGCCAGCAGCCAAGAAGGGGCGGGGTCGACTGAAGCTTTCTTT.

The CDR3 coding sequence is TGTGCCAGCAGTTTGGCGGGCAGGCCTAATGAAAAACTGTTTTTT. Translated: CASSLAGRPNEKLFF. The J gene is TRBJ1-4, the V gene TRBV27, with unresolved D. The germline gives CDR1 MNHEY, CDR2 SMNVEV (reference sequence). V was clipped by 3 bases and J by 3 bases, with 11 bases between them. The length of the CDR3 is 15 residues. Filled out from reference TRBV27 and TRBJ1-4, the complete variable domain reads EAQVTQNPRYLITVTGKKLTVTCSQNMNHEYMSWYRQDPGLGLRQIYYSMNVEVTDKGDVPEGYKVSRKEKRNFPLILESPSPNQTSLYFCASSLAGRPNEKLFFGSGTQLSVL.

The chain combines TRBV5-6 with TRBJ1-2, with D possibly matching TRBD1 (5 bases). The CDR3 covers 15 residues. Trimming cost V 0 bases and J 4 bases, with 13 bases left between them. The germline gives CDR1 SGHDT, CDR2 YYEEEE. The CDR3 sequence: CASSLVFDSSYGYTF. The DNA for the CDR3 is TGTGCCAGCAGCTTGGTATTCGACAGTAGCTATGGCTACACCTTC. The variable domain in full, completed from reference TRBV5-6 and TRBJ1-2, reads DAGVTQSPTHLIKTRGQQVTLRCSPKSGHDTVSWYQQALGQGPQFIFQYYEEEERQRGNFPDRFSGHQFPNYSSELNVNALLLGDSALYLCASSLVFDSSYGYTFGSGTRLTVV.

The V call is TRBV27, the J call TRBJ2-2; TRBD1 aligns across 11 bases. This CDR3 region has 12 residues. Trimming cost V 4 bases and J 11 bases; bases outside gene matches: 0. Germline CDR1 is MNHEY and CDR2 is SMNVEV (reference sequence). CDR3 sequence (DNA): TGTGCCAGCAGTTGGACAGGGGGCGAGCTGTTTTTT. Translating it yields CASSWTGGELFF.

The chain recombines TRBV29-1 with TRBJ2-1; 12 nucleotides match TRBD1. Germline lookup yields CDR1 SQVTM and CDR2 ANQGSEA. J gave up 8 bases and V 5 bases, and 13 bases lay outside the gene matches. The CDR3 length is 16 residues. This chain's CDR3 is CSVRTPGQGAPHEQFF. Here the CDR3 DNA reads TGCAGCGTTCGTACCCCGGGACAGGGGGCGCCTCATGAGCAGTTCTTC.

The rearrangement joins TRBV14 to TRBJ1-1; 7 bases are a match to TRBD1. CDR1 is SGHDN, CDR2 FVKESK, per germline. J lost 0 bases, V lost 4 bases, and 5 bases had no gene match. CDR3 length equals 15 residues. The CDR3 coding sequence is TGTGCCAGCAGCCCTTACAGGGGAATGAACACTGAAGCTTTCTTT. Its protein is CASSPYRGMNTEAFF.

In nucleotides, the CDR3 is TGTGCCACCAGCGCCCAGACTAGTTTCTACAATGAGCAGTTCTTC. Its translation is CATSAQTSFYNEQFF. The genes are TRBV15 and TRBJ2-1, with a tentative D call TRBD2 (6 bases). Trimming stripped 5 bases from V and 3 bases from J, with 14 bases between. The CDR3 runs 15 residues. From germline, CDR1 is LNHNV and CDR2 YYDKDF (reference sequence).

The rearrangement uses TRBV5-5 and TRBJ1-5; D possibly corresponds to TRBD1 (5 bases). Germline V lookup: CDR1 SGHKS, CDR2 YYEKEE (reference sequence). The ends were cut back, 5 bases at V and 0 bases at J, with 12 bases in the middle. The CDR3 length is 15 residues. CDR3 loop: CASSYGASSNQPQHF. DNA for the CDR3: TGTGCCAGCAGTTATGGGGCCAGTAGCAATCAGCCCCAGCATTTT.

This chain joins TRBV11-2 and TRBJ2-7; 10 nucleotides line up with TRBD1. Per the germline V gene, CDR1 is SGHAT and CDR2 is FQNNGV. This CDR3 has 13 amino acids. The V gene end was trimmed by 6 bases and the J gene end by 4 bases; junction bases not matched to a gene: 3. Here the CDR3 DNA reads TGTGCCAGCAGGACAGGGGGCGGGTACGAGCAGTACTTC. This gives the protein CASRTGGGYEQYF.

The rearrangement uses TRBV13 and TRBJ2-5; D unresolved. There are 14 residues in the CDR3. Trimming left V 0 bases short and J 2 bases short, with 7 bases between. In germline, CDR1 is PRHDT, CDR2 FYEKMQ (reference sequence). The CDR3 DNA reads TGTGCCAGCAGCTTAGGACTATCGCAAGAGACCCAGTACTTC. Protein product: CASSLGLSQETQYF.

The gene calls are TRBV5-4 and TRBJ1-5, with 8 bases that match TRBD1. CDR1 and CDR2 (germline): SGHNT, YYREEE (reference sequence). V trimming: 3 bases; J trimming: 6 bases; junction bases outside the gene matches: 5. This CDR3 has 14 amino acids. The CDR3 region has the DNA TGTGCCAGCAGCTCCGACAGGGGCAGTCAGCCCCAGCATTTT. Translating gives CASSSDRGSQPQHF.

This rearrangement joins TRBV9 to TRBJ1-5; TRBD1 matches 9 bases. The CDR3 has 15 residues. Germline V gives CDR1 SGDLS, CDR2 YYNGEE. Losses at the gene ends were 4 bases for V and 3 bases for J; bases not matched to a gene: 5. Written as DNA, the CDR3 is TGTGCCAGCAGCCTAGGACAGGGGATCAATCAGCCCCAGCATTTT. It is translated as CASSLGQGINQPQHF.

The V gene is TRBV7-9, the J gene TRBJ2-7, with 8 bases lining up with TRBD1. The trim removed 3 bases at V and 5 bases at J, leaving 9 bases unmatched. The CDR3 sequence is 15 residues long. From germline, CDR1 is SEHNR and CDR2 FQNEAQ (reference sequence). The CDR3 DNA follows: TGTGCCAGCAGCTTCGCGCGACAGGGGTGGAACGAGCAGTACTTC. Translating gives CASSFARQGWNEQYF.

The V and J genes are TRBV2 and TRBJ2-5; TRBD2 agrees at 9 bases. This CDR3 has 16 amino acids. The V gene end was trimmed by 2 bases and the J gene end by 2 bases; junction bases not matched to a gene: 6. The germline gives CDR1 SNHLY, CDR2 FYNNEI. The CDR3 bases are TGTGCCAGCAGTGAACCGTGGACTAGCGCTCAAGAGACCCAGTACTTC. Its translation: CASSEPWTSAQETQYF.